These T cell receptor beta chains were read from a single sample in a study of monozygotic twins with inflammatory bowel disease. TCRdb re-called the 5' RACE reads, yielding one record per CDR3 amino acid sequence without DNA. The clone table shows around 370,000 distinct CDR3 sequences, with the ten largest holding 2.6%. Sequencing was carried out using blood. All receptors derive from a human donor with ulcerative colitis or Crohn's disease, or a healthy co-twin of an affected twin (not recorded which). Each CDR3 is given with its conserved first and last residue.

V gene	CDR3 length	J gene	CDR3 protein
TRBV12-3/TRBV12-4	14	TRBJ2-2	CASSFSATPGSCFF
TRBV20-1	16	TRBJ2-1	CSAYDRGGSSYNEQFF
TRBV4-3	17	TRBJ2-7	CASSQDTISGGPYEQYF
TRBV5-1	15	TRBJ2-7	CASSPSESESYEQYF
TRBV19	15	TRBJ2-1	CASTTSGGAHNEQFF
TRBV29-1	13	TRBJ1-1	CSAQGRGNTEAFF
TRBV7-2	15	TRBJ2-5	CASRMGPPPQETQYF
TRBV2	11	TRBJ2-1	CASRQSNEQFF
TRBV9	15	TRBJ2-3	CASSVGQGWADTQYF
TRBV27	17	TRBJ1-4	CASSPKYRGRTNEKLFF
TRBV20-1	14	TRBJ1-4	CSAYDRGWGEKLFF
TRBV5-5	14	TRBJ2-7	CASSLSLRYYEQYF
TRBV29-1	12	TRBJ2-3	CSVIRGADTQYF
TRBV20-1	14	TRBJ2-3	CSVESSVSTDTQYF
TRBV28	14	TRBJ2-3	CASSFLESTDTQYF
TRBV27	12	TRBJ2-7	CASSFPGYEQYF
TRBV4-3	15	TRBJ2-3	CASSQGDKSTDTQYF
TRBV7-2	13	TRBJ1-2	CASSLAASGGYTF
TRBV7-9	15	TRBJ2-2	CASSLEASATGELFF
TRBV5-1	17	TRBJ2-5	CASSPYAFTGGRETQYF
TRBV7-9	13	TRBJ1-1	CASSPYDNAEAFF
TRBV4-2	14	TRBJ1-5	CASSQDGSNQPQHF
TRBV6-5	14	TRBJ2-1	CASFGTGANNEQFF
TRBV5-8	18	TRBJ1-1	CASSLGTGTGTSNTEAFF
TRBV5-5	15	TRBJ2-1	CASSLSSFSYNEQFF
TRBV7-2	16	TRBJ1-4	CASSSQIGTTNEKLFF